The 9 T cell receptor beta chains listed next were all sequenced from one sample in a study of T cell responses to AZD1222 COVID-19 vaccine (dated by TCRdb to the early 2020s). Taken with the paper, the label for time point translates to: baseline before first vaccination. The library was made by the immunoSEQ multiplex PCR assay. TCRdb holds this immuneACCESS table with in-frame rearrangements only. Some clones are missing; in checked studies, unresolved V genes explain under half, and the rest has no known cause. This sample is represented by 95,000 to 150,000 clones; 75% to 90% of them were singletons. 3.1% of the sample is held by the ten biggest clonotypes. The input for sequencing was peripheral blood, taken on day 0 of AZD1222 vaccination. These receptors were collected from an adult in good health.

The chain is built from TRBV18 and TRBJ1-3; D not certain. The CDR3 has 14 residues. Trimming cost V 2 bases and J 0 bases, with 5 bases left between them. Germline assignment: CDR1 KGHSH and CDR2 LQKENI. For the CDR3, the DNA is TGTGCCAGCTCACCAGGGGTCTCTGGAAACACCATATATTTT. Protein product: CASSPGVSGNTIYF.

The chain uses TRBV7-9 and TRBJ1-2; the match to TRBD1 covers 8 bases. With V trimmed by 5 bases and J by 0 bases, 2 bases remained unmatched. This CDR3 has 14 amino acids. Germline CDR1 reads SEHNR; CDR2 reads FQNEAQ (reference sequence). The CDR3 reads CASSPTGANYGYTF. As DNA, the CDR3 is TGTGCCAGCAGCCCGACAGGGGCTAACTATGGCTACACCTTC.

The genes are TRBV13 and TRBJ1-2; 7 bases match TRBD1. The CDR3 consists of 14 residues. V gave up 3 bases and J gave up 5 bases; unmatched junction bases: 6. CDR1 and CDR2 (germline): PRHDT, FYEKMQ (reference sequence). Here the CDR3 reads CASSFRTGDYGYTF. In DNA, the CDR3 is TGTGCCAGCAGCTTCCGTACAGGGGATTATGGCTACACCTTC.

The rearrangement uses TRBV4-3 and TRBJ1-5, with 7 nucleotides matching TRBD1. V lost 0 bases, J lost 2 bases, and 10 bases stayed unmatched. Germline-derived CDR1 and CDR2 are LGHNA and YSLEER. The CDR3 has 18 residues. The CDR3 loop reads CASSQDWGGRGGNQPQHF. CDR3 DNA sequence: TGCGCCAGCAGCCAAGATTGGGGTGGCAGGGGGGGCAATCAGCCCCAGCATTTT.

This clone occurred once. The chain uses TRBV5-4 and TRBJ2-1, with D uncertain. Trimming shortened V by 2 bases and J by 0 bases, and 6 bases separated the two germline ends. The germline V gene encodes CDR1 SGHNT and CDR2 YYREEE (reference sequence). The CDR3 runs 14 residues. The CDR3, as DNA: TGTGCCAGCAGCTTTTCTGGCTCCTACAATGAGCAGTTCTTC. This sequence encodes CASSFSGSYNEQFF.

The gene calls are TRBV10-3 and TRBJ1-2; tentatively, D is TRBD1 (5 bases). Germline V gene data show CDR1 as ENHRY and CDR2 as SYGVKD. CDR3 size: 12 residues. The V and J ends lost 9 bases and 8 bases respectively, with 16 bases between them. The chain's CDR3 is CAMGTETMGYTF. In DNA form, the CDR3 reads TGTGCCATGGGGACGGAGACTATGGGCTACACCTTC.

J is TRBJ2-1 and V is TRBV29-1; possible D gene TRBD1, 6 bases. The CDR3 sequence is 15 residues long. From germline, CDR1 is SQVTM and CDR2 ANQGSEA. V lost 4 bases, J lost 12 bases, and 25 bases lay in between. In DNA, the CDR3 is TGCAGCGTTGTCCGGACAGAATCCTCTAGTTATCGGCAGTTCTTC. This translates into CSVVRTESSSYRQFF.

The chain employs TRBV2 and TRBJ1-4; D not certain. The CDR3 is made up of 12 amino acids. Trimming took 7 bases from V and 10 from J, leaving 13 bases between them. The germline V gene has CDR1 SNHLY and CDR2 FYNNEI. Here the CDR3 reads CASTAGSGKLFF. Here the CDR3 DNA reads TGTGCCAGCACCGCGGGGAGCGGAAAACTGTTTTTT.

V usage is TRBV2 and J usage is TRBJ1-6; 8 nucleotides match TRBD1. The CDR3 contains 15 residues. Germline trimming cut 4 bases from V and 6 bases from J; bases unmatched to any gene: 5. Germline V gene data show CDR1 as SNHLY and CDR2 as FYNNEI. The CDR3 coding sequence is TGTGCCAGCAGTGTGCAGGGGGCCGGTAATTCACCCCTCCACTTT. Amino acids: CASSVQGAGNSPLHF.